Following are 10 T cell receptor beta chains from one sample sequenced in a study of blood T cell repertoires in COVID-19. Here immunoSEQ multiplex PCR was the method, and the copy in TCRdb shows in-frame clones only, minus some. The data contain some 150,000 clones, 84% of them seen just once; the ten biggest clones take up roughly 15%. Sequenced material: PBMCs or T cells enriched from blood (not recorded which). The receptor source for this set is a man between 50 and 59 years old who had recovered from COVID-19.

V is TRBV6-6 and J is TRBJ1-2; possibly TRBD1 for D (5 bases). Trimming stripped 6 bases from V and 5 bases from J, with 7 bases between. The CDR3 is 11 amino acids. CDR1 is MNHNY, CDR2 SVGAGI, per germline (reference sequence). The CDR3: CASSGQYGYTF. CDR3 DNA sequence: TGTGCCAGCAGCGGACAATATGGCTACACCTTC.

The rearrangement joins TRBV28 to TRBJ1-2; 12 positions agree with TRBD1. Germline V gene data show CDR1 as MDHEN and CDR2 as SYDVKM. The length of the CDR3 is 14 residues. V shed 5 bases, J shed 6 bases, and the junction held 4 bases outside the gene matches. CDR3 nucleotides: TGTGCCAGCAGTAGGGACAGGGGGCAGGATGGCTACACCTTC. It translates to CASSRDRGQDGYTF.

The chain couples TRBV6-4 to TRBJ2-3; maybe TRBD2 (6 bases). Germline CDR1 is MRHNA and CDR2 is SNTAGT. The CDR3 contains 13 residues. The germline V and J ends were trimmed by 5 bases and 1 base, with 7 bases remaining between them. This chain's CDR3 is CASSPSGTDTQYF. The CDR3 DNA follows: TGTGCCAGCAGTCCTAGCGGCACAGATACGCAGTATTTT.

This clone occurred a few times. This chain joins TRBV5-1 and TRBJ1-4; 7 bases map to TRBD1. CDR1 is SGHRS and CDR2 is YFSETQ in the germline V gene. The CDR3 sequence is 15 residues long. J was trimmed by 7 bases and V by 0 bases; bases with no gene match: 6. CDR3 amino acids: CASSLAWTGREKLFF. Here the CDR3 DNA reads TGCGCCAGCAGCTTGGCCTGGACAGGACGTGAAAAACTGTTTTTT.

The chain carries TRBV10-2 and TRBJ1-2; D not certain. The CDR3 sequence is 13 residues long. Trimming removed 2 bases at V and 4 bases at J, with 8 bases between. The germline gives CDR1 WSHSY, CDR2 SAAADI. CDR3 loop: CASSEDTAYGYTF. The CDR3 DNA reads TGCGCCAGCAGTGAGGACACGGCCTATGGCTACACCTTC.

V gene TRBV4-1 combines with J gene TRBJ1-1; TRBD1 is a possible D gene (5 bases). This CDR3 has 17 residues. Between the trimmed V and J ends, which lost 6 bases and 3 bases, there was a span of 23 bases. CDR1 MGHRA and CDR2 YSYEKL come from the germline V gene. The CDR3 here is CASRGWVRVSSDTEAFF. The DNA of the CDR3 is TGCGCCAGCAGAGGGTGGGTCAGGGTGTCCTCTGACACTGAAGCTTTCTTT.

The V call is TRBV27, the J call TRBJ2-7; D might be TRBD2 (5 bases). Germline V gene sequence: CDR1 MNHEY, CDR2 SMNVEV (reference sequence). Trimming removed 2 bases from V and 5 bases from J, with 13 bases in between. There are 14 residues in the CDR3. Here the CDR3 reads CASSLTGNVNEQYF. CDR3 DNA: TGTGCCAGCAGTTTAACGGGGAATGTCAACGAGCAGTACTTC.

V gene TRBV3-1 (or the pseudogene TRBV3-2) combines with J gene TRBJ2-1; unclear D gene. Trimming took 3 bases from V and 7 from J, leaving 7 bases between them. From germline, CDR1 is LGHDT and CDR2 YNNKEL (reference sequence). The CDR3 contains 12 residues. The CDR3 region is CASSHGLNEQFF. As DNA, the CDR3 is TGTGCCAGCAGCCACGGGTTGAATGAGCAGTTCTTC.

The chain uses TRBV10-2 and TRBJ2-1; 7 nucleotides align to TRBD1. Trimming cost V 7 bases and J 2 bases; bases outside gene matches: 11. The CDR3 contains 16 residues. The germline CDR1 and CDR2 sequences are WSHSY and SAAADI. CDR3 in DNA: TGCGCCAGCATGAGACAGGGTCAGGCTGCCTACAATGAGCAGTTCTTC. This codes for CASMRQGQAAYNEQFF.

The table lists this clone with a few counts. The rearrangement joins TRBV28 to TRBJ1-3; D perhaps matches TRBD1 (6 bases). Germline V CDR1 and CDR2: MDHEN, SYDVKM. Between the trimmed V and J ends, which lost 5 bases and 4 bases, there was a span of 21 bases. The CDR3 spans 17 residues. DNA for the CDR3: TGTGCCAGCAGTCTTGGGACATTTTCCCGAGGAGGAAACACCATATATTTT. Translation: CASSLGTFSRGGNTIYF.